A selection of T cell receptor beta chains follows, all from one sample in a study of blood T cells in healthy people across ages. TCRdb reprocessed the 5' RACE reads with MiXCR, giving one entry per CDR3 protein. The data show 1.5 million to 1.9 million distinct CDR3 sequences, roughly 43% seen once. The specimen sequenced was blood. The receptors here all came from a woman aged 18-29 years in good health. Both conserved end residues are part of each CDR3.

V gene,J gene,CDR3 protein
TRBV5-8,TRBJ1-1,CASSLVRQGGMNTEAFF
TRBV27,TRBJ2-7,CASSLGLAVRGHEQYF
TRBV4-3,TRBJ1-2,CASSQEGTGLFPYGYTF
TRBV7-9,TRBJ1-5,CASSLPGQGVRKDQPQHF
TRBV7-2,TRBJ1-2,CASSFRPQNYGYTF
TRBV10-3,TRBJ2-2,CAISENPGLSTGELFF
TRBV4-1,TRBJ2-1,CASSPFGTDNEQFF
TRBV7-9,TRBJ2-7,CASSSGTGSTYEQYF
TRBV20-1,TRBJ1-5,CSARYTRDQPQHF
TRBV29-1,TRBJ2-3,CSVTGTSGATDTQYF
TRBV12-3/TRBV12-4,TRBJ1-1,CASRLRRAEAFF
TRBV10-3,TRBJ2-1,CAIIAGTSNNEQFF
TRBV6-6,TRBJ1-1,CASSSPTDYTEAFF
TRBV7-9,TRBJ2-7,CASSLAAGTYYEQYF
TRBV7-9,TRBJ2-7,CASSTTTGVKAYEQYF
TRBV4-2,TRBJ1-5,CASSQDIRWNQPQHF
TRBV9,TRBJ2-1,CASSVGGTSGPNEQFF
TRBV20-1,TRBJ2-3,CSHPTSGRSDTQYF
TRBV20-1,TRBJ1-1,CSAPGQGGTEAFF
TRBV20-1,NA,CSASGTVYNEQYF
TRBV20-1,TRBJ2-5,CSAIGTSGREYEQYF
TRBV7-8,TRBJ2-6,CASRPGLAASTGANVLTF
TRBV7-9,TRBJ1-2,CASSSGQGTGYGYTF
TRBV20-1,TRBJ2-1,CSARDLGGGSYNEQFF
TRBV20-1,TRBJ1-1,CSARDLPGEVTEAFF
TRBV9,NA,CASSVAERGPFEQYF
TRBV20-1,TRBJ1-4,CSAPWRGIKEKLFF
TRBV27,TRBJ1-6,CASSLRQGAIPLHF
TRBV7-2,TRBJ2-3,CASSLIGTLTADTQYF
TRBV12-3/TRBV12-4,TRBJ2-7,CASSLTTAGTYEQYF